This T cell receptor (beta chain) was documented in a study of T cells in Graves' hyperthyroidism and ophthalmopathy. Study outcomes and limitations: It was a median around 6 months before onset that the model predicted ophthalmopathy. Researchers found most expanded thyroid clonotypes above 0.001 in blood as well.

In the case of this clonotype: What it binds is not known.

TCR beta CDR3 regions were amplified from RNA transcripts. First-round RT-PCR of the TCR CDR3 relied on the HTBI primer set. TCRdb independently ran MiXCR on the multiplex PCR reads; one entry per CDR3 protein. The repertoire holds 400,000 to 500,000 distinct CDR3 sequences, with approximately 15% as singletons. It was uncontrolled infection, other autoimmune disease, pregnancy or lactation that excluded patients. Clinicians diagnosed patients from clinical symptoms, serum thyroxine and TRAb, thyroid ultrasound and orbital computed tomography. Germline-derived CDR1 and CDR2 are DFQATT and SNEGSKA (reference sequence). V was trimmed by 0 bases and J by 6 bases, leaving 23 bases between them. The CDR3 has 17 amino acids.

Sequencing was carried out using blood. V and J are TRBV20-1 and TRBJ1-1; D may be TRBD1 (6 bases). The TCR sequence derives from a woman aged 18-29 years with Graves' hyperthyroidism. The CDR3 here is CSARDSTRTAGVAEAFF. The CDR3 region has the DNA TGCAGTGCTAGAGATTCAACAAGGACAGCGGGGGTGGCTGAAGCTTTCTTT.